The next 3 T cell receptor beta chains were all read from a single sample in a study of T cell repertoires in ileal Crohn's disease. The table came from immunoSEQ multiplex PCR; TCRdb's copy has only in-frame clones and leaves some out. The sample lists about 1,700 clones, 88% occurring once. Time point indicated: neoterminal ileum biopsy at postoperative endoscopy, about 6 months after surgery. Sequenced material: ileal tissue. Every receptor here comes from an adult with Crohn's disease.

The V gene is TRBV11-2, the J gene TRBJ2-3; no reliable D call. The V gene's germline CDR1 is SGHAT and CDR2 FQNNGV. The CDR3 extends over 12 amino acids. Trimming took off 2 bases at V and 10 bases at J, with 10 bases between the two ends. The CDR3 DNA reads as TGTGCCAGCAGCTTAAGGCTCGAGGCGCAGTATTTT. It specifies CASSLRLEAQYF. The full variable domain, in which reference TRBV11-2 and TRBJ2-3 provide the parts outside the CDR3, is EAGVAQSPRYKIIEKRQSVAFWCNPISGHATLYWYQQILGQGPKLLIQFQNNGVVDDSQLPKDRFSAERLKGVDSTLKIQPAKLEDSAVYLCASSLRLEAQYFGPGTRLTVL.

The chain links TRBV11-2 to TRBJ1-6; maybe TRBD1 (5 bases). Looked up from germline, CDR1 is SGHAT and CDR2 is FQNNGV. The CDR3 consists of 14 residues. V lost 1 base to trimming and J lost 6 bases, with 7 bases between them. The CDR3 DNA reads as TGTGCCAGCAGCTTAGTCCAGGGTAATTCACCCCTCCACTTT. Protein: CASSLVQGNSPLHF.

As DNA, the CDR3 is TGTGCCAGCAGTTCAGCAGGGGGCGGAGAGCAGTACGTC. Encoded protein: CASSSAGGGEQYV. The chain uses TRBV6-5 and TRBJ2-7; TRBD1 agrees at 8 bases. This CDR3 is 13 amino acids long. The V gene's germline CDR1 is MNHEY and CDR2 SVGAGI. The junction had 6 bases not matched to a gene; V was cut back by 4 bases and J by 7 bases.